This is a list of T cell receptor beta chains from one sample in a study of CD8 T cells in ankylosing spondylitis. One entry per CDR3 protein results from TCRdb running MiXCR on the 5' RACE reads. This table holds more than 400,000 distinct CDR3 sequences, over 4% found once. Sequenced: blood, either unsorted or a sorted T cell fraction (not recorded which). The source is a male donor with ankylosing spondylitis. Each CDR3 is given with its conserved first and last residue. D genes are given only for firm matches. Clone size is stated in some rows and not others, as once, few, many or a class when expanded.

J gene: TRBJ1-1
D gene: TRBD1
clone size: many
V gene: TRBV5-1
CDR3 DNA: TGCGCCAGCAGCTTGGGTAGGGGGCGAGGCAACACTGAAGCTTTCTTT
CDR3 protein: CASSLGRGRGNTEAFF

J gene: TRBJ2-7
D gene: .
clone size: many
V gene: TRBV7-2
CDR3 DNA: TGTGCCAGCAGCTTATTTTCCGAGCAGTACTTC
CDR3 protein: CASSLFSEQYF

J gene: TRBJ1-5
D gene: .
clone size: many
V gene: TRBV15
CDR3 DNA: TGTGCCACCAGCAGAGATAGGGGCAACACCTCTCCCAATCAGCCCCAGCATTTT
CDR3 protein: CATSRDRGNTSPNQPQHF

J gene: TRBJ2-1
D gene: TRBD1
clone size: many
V gene: TRBV27
CDR3 DNA: TGTGCCAGCAGCACAGGGGTCTCTACAGGTGAGCAGTTCTTC
CDR3 protein: CASSTGVSTGEQFF

J gene: TRBJ2-1
D gene: .
clone size: .
V gene: TRBV20-1
CDR3 DNA: TGCAGTGCTAGAGATCAAATTTGGGGGGCTAGGAATGAGCAGTTCTTC
CDR3 protein: CSARDQIWGARNEQFF

J gene: TRBJ1-1
D gene: .
clone size: many
V gene: TRBV6-2/TRBV6-3
CDR3 DNA: TGTGCCAGCAGCAAACGGGGCGGGGAGAATGTCTTT
CDR3 protein: CASSKRGGENVF

J gene: TRBJ2-3
D gene: .
clone size: many
V gene: TRBV5-5
CDR3 DNA: TGTGCCAGCAGCTTGGCCCCGGCCGGCACAGATACGCAGTATTTT
CDR3 protein: CASSLAPAGTDTQYF

J gene: TRBJ2-7
D gene: .
clone size: many
V gene: TRBV6-1
CDR3 DNA: TGTGCCAGCAGTGCTCAGGGCTCCTACGAGCAGTACTTC
CDR3 protein: CASSAQGSYEQYF

J gene: TRBJ1-1
D gene: TRBD1
clone size: many
V gene: TRBV5-1
CDR3 DNA: TGCGCCAGCAGCCCGGAGGGACAGGGTCTCGAAGCTTTCTTT
CDR3 protein: CASSPEGQGLEAFF

J gene: TRBJ1-5
D gene: TRBD1
clone size: many
V gene: TRBV6-2/TRBV6-3
CDR3 DNA: TGTGCCACCACCCCAGGGGGTTATCAGCCCCAGCATTTT
CDR3 protein: CATTPGGYQPQHF

J gene: TRBJ2-2
D gene: TRBD2
clone size: few
V gene: TRBV7-2
CDR3 DNA: TGTGCCAGCAGCTTAAGGGCGGGGGTCCTGAACACCGGGGAGCTGTTTTTT
CDR3 protein: CASSLRAGVLNTGELFF

J gene: TRBJ2-7
D gene: .
clone size: many
V gene: TRBV5-1
CDR3 DNA: TGCGCCAGCAGCTTTCGACGTCAGCCATCCTACGAGCAGTACTTC
CDR3 protein: CASSFRRQPSYEQYF

J gene: TRBJ2-7
D gene: .
clone size: many
V gene: TRBV28
CDR3 DNA: TGTGCCAGCAGCCCATGGCCATACGAGCAGTACTTC
CDR3 protein: CASSPWPYEQYF

J gene: TRBJ1-1
D gene: .
clone size: many
V gene: TRBV12-3/TRBV12-4
CDR3 DNA: TGTGCCAGCAGTTTAAGAGGGGGTGGTGAAGCTTTCTTT
CDR3 protein: CASSLRGGGEAFF

J gene: TRBJ2-3
D gene: .
clone size: many
V gene: TRBV5-1
CDR3 DNA: TGCGCCAGCAGCTTGGAAGGCCTCATTTCGGTCGGCACAGATACGCAGTATTTT
CDR3 protein: CASSLEGLISVGTDTQYF

J gene: TRBJ1-2
D gene: .
clone size: many
V gene: TRBV7-2
CDR3 DNA: TGTGCCAGCAGCTTTAGACTAGGGTATGGCTACACCTTC
CDR3 protein: CASSFRLGYGYTF

J gene: TRBJ1-1
D gene: .
clone size: many
V gene: TRBV12-3/TRBV12-4
CDR3 DNA: TGTGCCAGCAGTGTTTCGGACGGGAACACTGAAGCTTTCTTT
CDR3 protein: CASSVSDGNTEAFF

J gene: TRBJ2-2
D gene: .
clone size: many
V gene: TRBV7-8
CDR3 DNA: TGTGCCAGCAGCTTAGGAGGGGACTACACCGGGGAGCTGTTTTTT
CDR3 protein: CASSLGGDYTGELFF

J gene: TRBJ1-5
D gene: .
clone size: many
V gene: TRBV5-6
CDR3 DNA: TGTGCCAGCAGCGGATGGTCTTTCGGCAATCAGCCCCAGCATTTT
CDR3 protein: CASSGWSFGNQPQHF

J gene: TRBJ1-2
D gene: .
clone size: many
V gene: TRBV29-1
CDR3 DNA: TGCAGCGCCTCCGATTGGGCATCAGGCTACACCTTC
CDR3 protein: CSASDWASGYTF

J gene: TRBJ2-3
D gene: .
clone size: many
V gene: TRBV4-3
CDR3 DNA: TGCGCCAGCAGCCAACTCAAGGGAGATACGCAGTATTTT
CDR3 protein: CASSQLKGDTQYF

J gene: TRBJ1-5
D gene: .
clone size: many
V gene: TRBV10-3
CDR3 DNA: TGTGCCAGACACGCCTCGGTGAATCAGCCCCAGCATTTT
CDR3 protein: CARHASVNQPQHF

J gene: TRBJ2-4
D gene: .
clone size: many
V gene: TRBV18
CDR3 DNA: TGTGCCAGCTCACCGCAAGGGACAGCCAAAAACATTCAGTACTTC
CDR3 protein: CASSPQGTAKNIQYF

J gene: TRBJ1-6
D gene: .
clone size: few
V gene: TRBV3-1
CDR3 DNA: TGTGCCAGCAGCCAGGTTCCCCCCGATTCACCCCTCCACTTT
CDR3 protein: CASSQVPPDSPLHF

J gene: TRBJ1-2
D gene: .
clone size: many
V gene: TRBV2
CDR3 DNA: TGTGCCAGCAGGGATACTAACTATGGCTACACCTTC
CDR3 protein: CASRDTNYGYTF

J gene: TRBJ2-3
D gene: TRBD2
clone size: few
V gene: TRBV12-3/TRBV12-4
CDR3 DNA: TGTGCCAGCAGTCTAGGGACTAGCGGGGTGACAGATACGCAGTATTTT
CDR3 protein: CASSLGTSGVTDTQYF

J gene: TRBJ1-3
D gene: .
clone size: many
V gene: TRBV4-1
CDR3 DNA: TGCGCCAGCAGCCAACAGATGAGCTCTGGAAACACCATATATTTT
CDR3 protein: CASSQQMSSGNTIYF

J gene: TRBJ1-1
D gene: .
clone size: many
V gene: TRBV6-2/TRBV6-3
CDR3 DNA: TGTGCCAGCAGTTATCCGGGACAACGCATCATGAACACTGAAGCTTTCTTT
CDR3 protein: CASSYPGQRIMNTEAFF

J gene: TRBJ2-1
D gene: .
clone size: .
V gene: TRBV29-1
CDR3 DNA: TGCAGCGCTGATACAGGGCTTTACAATGAGCAGTTCTTC
CDR3 protein: CSADTGLYNEQFF

J gene: TRBJ1-1
D gene: TRBD1
clone size: many
V gene: TRBV27
CDR3 DNA: TGTGCCAGCAGTAGATCAGCAGGGGGCACTGAAGCTTTCTTT
CDR3 protein: CASSRSAGGTEAFF

J gene: TRBJ2-5
D gene: TRBD2
clone size: .
V gene: TRBV18
CDR3 DNA: TGTGCCAGCTCACCAGGGACTAGCGGGGAAGAGACCCAGTACTTC
CDR3 protein: CASSPGTSGEETQYF

J gene: TRBJ2-2
D gene: .
clone size: many
V gene: TRBV18
CDR3 DNA: TGCGCCAGCAGCCCGGGACCTAACACCGGGGAGCTGTTTTTT
CDR3 protein: CASSPGPNTGELFF

J gene: TRBJ2-2
D gene: .
clone size: many
V gene: TRBV4-1
CDR3 DNA: TGCGCCAGCAGCCTAAAGGCATGGGATCCGAACACCGGGGAGCTGTTTTTT
CDR3 protein: CASSLKAWDPNTGELFF

J gene: TRBJ1-2
D gene: .
clone size: many
V gene: TRBV20-1
CDR3 DNA: TGCAGTGCTAGAGATCCTTACGGGGCCTATGGCTACACCTTC
CDR3 protein: CSARDPYGAYGYTF

J gene: TRBJ2-3
D gene: TRBD1
clone size: many
V gene: TRBV20-1
CDR3 DNA: TGCAGTGCTAGGCAGGGGGACAGGGGAGCAGATACGCAGTATTTT
CDR3 protein: CSARQGDRGADTQYF

J gene: TRBJ2-1
D gene: TRBD2
clone size: many
V gene: TRBV29-1
CDR3 DNA: TGCAGCGTCGAGGGAGGGTTGGACCGGGCTAGCGGGAGAATCAATGAGCAGTTCTTC
CDR3 protein: CSVEGGLDRASGRINEQFF

J gene: TRBJ2-3
D gene: TRBD2
clone size: many
V gene: TRBV6-1
CDR3 DNA: TGTGCCAGCAGTACACTAGCGGGGGCCGTCCACGATACGCAGTATTTT
CDR3 protein: CASSTLAGAVHDTQYF

J gene: TRBJ2-3
D gene: .
clone size: many
V gene: TRBV11-1
CDR3 DNA: TGTGCCAGCAGCTTAGCGCGGAGCTTAGGATATCTAGAAATCACAGATACGCAGTATTTT
CDR3 protein: CASSLARSLGYLEITDTQYF

J gene: TRBJ2-7
D gene: TRBD1
clone size: many
V gene: TRBV7-9
CDR3 DNA: TGTGCCAGCAGCTCCGACAGGGCTGGTAACTACGAGCAGTACTTC
CDR3 protein: CASSSDRAGNYEQYF

J gene: TRBJ2-3
D gene: .
clone size: many
V gene: TRBV24-1
CDR3 DNA: TGTGCCACCAGTGATGCCTACCTGACAGGATCTAGCACAGATACGCAGTATTTT
CDR3 protein: CATSDAYLTGSSTDTQYF

J gene: TRBJ1-1
D gene: .
clone size: many
V gene: TRBV19
CDR3 DNA: TGTGCCACCACCCGAGGGGTTGACACTGAAGCTTTCTTT
CDR3 protein: CATTRGVDTEAFF

J gene: TRBJ2-7
D gene: .
clone size: few
V gene: TRBV6-5
CDR3 DNA: TGTGCCAGCAGTTACTCGTCAGGCAGGGGCTACGAGCAGTACTTC
CDR3 protein: CASSYSSGRGYEQYF

J gene: TRBJ1-6
D gene: .
clone size: many
V gene: TRBV7-9
CDR3 DNA: TGTGCCAGCAGCTTAGTAGAAGGGTTACCCCTCCACTTT
CDR3 protein: CASSLVEGLPLHF

J gene: TRBJ1-2
D gene: .
clone size: few
V gene: TRBV7-2
CDR3 DNA: TGTGCCAGCAGCTTAGTAAGGGTGGGGGACTATGGCTACACCTTC
CDR3 protein: CASSLVRVGDYGYTF

J gene: TRBJ2-2
D gene: .
clone size: many
V gene: TRBV29-1
CDR3 DNA: TGCAGCGTTGCAGTTGCGAACACCGGGGAGCTGTTTTTT
CDR3 protein: CSVAVANTGELFF

J gene: TRBJ2-1
D gene: .
clone size: many
V gene: TRBV20-1
CDR3 DNA: TGCAGTGCTAGGGGGGGCCAGGGAGGCACCTACAATGAGCAGTTCTTC
CDR3 protein: CSARGGQGGTYNEQFF

J gene: TRBJ2-7
D gene: .
clone size: .
V gene: TRBV4-2
CDR3 DNA: TGTGCCTCTAGGGGGGCAAGCTCCTACGAGCAGTACTTC
CDR3 protein: CASRGASSYEQYF

J gene: TRBJ2-1
D gene: TRBD2
clone size: many
V gene: TRBV18
CDR3 DNA: TGTGCCAGCTCCACCAGGGCGGGAGGGCCCTCCTACAATGAGCAGTTCTTC
CDR3 protein: CASSTRAGGPSYNEQFF

J gene: TRBJ1-1
D gene: .
clone size: many
V gene: TRBV29-1
CDR3 DNA: TGCAGCGTTGAACCAGTCAGATTCACTGAAGCTTTCTTT
CDR3 protein: CSVEPVRFTEAFF

J gene: TRBJ2-5
D gene: .
clone size: few
V gene: TRBV7-2
CDR3 DNA: TGTGCCAGCAGCCCGAGACAGTTGGGACAAGAGACCCAGTACTTC
CDR3 protein: CASSPRQLGQETQYF

J gene: TRBJ1-2
D gene: .
clone size: many
V gene: TRBV5-1
CDR3 DNA: TGCGCCAGCAGCTTGGACAGCCGCTATGGCTACACCTTC
CDR3 protein: CASSLDSRYGYTF

J gene: TRBJ2-1
D gene: .
clone size: many
V gene: TRBV7-9
CDR3 DNA: TGTGCCAGCAGCTCGCAAGCCTACAGGGAGAGGCACAATGAGCAGTTCTTC
CDR3 protein: CASSSQAYRERHNEQFF

J gene: TRBJ1-2
D gene: .
clone size: few
V gene: TRBV12-3/TRBV12-4
CDR3 DNA: TGTGCCAGCAGTCCCGTGGGAAGTTGGGGAGGTGACGGCTACACCTTC
CDR3 protein: CASSPVGSWGGDGYTF

J gene: TRBJ2-7
D gene: TRBD1
clone size: many
V gene: TRBV29-1
CDR3 DNA: TGCAGCGCCCAGGGGACAGGCCCCGAGCAGTACTTC
CDR3 protein: CSAQGTGPEQYF